The present T cell receptor (beta chain) was sequenced within a study of OX40 agonist ivuxolimab in advanced cancers. Study background: Ivuxolimab doses were 0.01, 0.1, 0.3, 1.5, 3 or 10 mg/kg every 2 weeks.

The germline gives CDR1 SGHAT, CDR2 FQNNGV. The CDR3 is 13 residues long. The V gene lost 5 bases and the J gene lost 1 base, with 7 bases spanning the gap. The method was immunoSEQ multiplex PCR; TCRdb's version includes in-frame clones alone and lacks a portion of them. This sample has under 80,000 clones, with about 88% found just once. The origin of this receptor is an adult with an advanced solid tumor such as melanoma, head and neck, liver or kidney cancer. The V and J genes are TRBV11-2 and TRBJ2-3; D gene uncertain. The starting material was CD4+ or CD8+ T cells sorted from blood, obtained in a trial of the OX40 agonist ivuxolimab. CDR3 residues: CASSPQGTDTQYF. The CDR3 bases are TGTGCCAGCAGCCCTCAAGGCACAGATACGCAGTATTTT.